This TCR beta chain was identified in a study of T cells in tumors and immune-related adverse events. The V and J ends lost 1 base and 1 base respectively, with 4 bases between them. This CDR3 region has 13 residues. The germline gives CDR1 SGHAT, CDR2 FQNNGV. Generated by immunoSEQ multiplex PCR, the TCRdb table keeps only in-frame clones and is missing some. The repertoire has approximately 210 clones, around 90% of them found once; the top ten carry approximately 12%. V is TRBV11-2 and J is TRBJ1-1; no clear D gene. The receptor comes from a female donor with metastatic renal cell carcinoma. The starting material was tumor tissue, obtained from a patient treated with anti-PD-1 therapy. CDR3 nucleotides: TGTGCCAGCAGCTTAGGGAGGAACACTGAAGCTTTCTTT. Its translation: CASSLGRNTEAFF. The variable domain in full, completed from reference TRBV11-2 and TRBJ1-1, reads EAGVAQSPRYKIIEKRQSVAFWCNPISGHATLYWYQQILGQGPKLLIQFQNNGVVDDSQLPKDRFSAERLKGVDSTLKIQPAKLEDSAVYLCASSLGRNTEAFFGQGTRLTVV.